What follows is one TCR beta chain and its context. This sample was included in a study of blood T cell repertoires in COVID-19. Study in general: The United States, Italy and Spain provided the acute and convalescent COVID-19 samples. Nucleic acid was either cDNA or gDNA, and it came from T cells, B-cell-depleted T cells, or PBMCs.

Produced via immunoSEQ multiplex PCR; TCRdb's table is partial and in-frame only. The sample comprises around 220,000 clones, about nine tenths of which are singletons, and over 6% rests with the top ten. Unmatched junction bases numbered 9, after V lost 5 bases and J lost 8 bases. The CDR3 length is 15 residues. Germline CDR1 and CDR2: MDHEN and SYDVKM. Donors were grouped by their self-reported clinical history. This chain connects TRBV28 to TRBJ2-1; 10 bases map to TRBD2. The sequence was obtained from a woman under 40 with acute COVID-19. The specimen sequenced was PBMCs or T cells enriched from blood (not recorded which). As DNA, the CDR3 is TGTGCCAGCAGTCAACTAGCGGGGCTGACGGATGAGCAGTTCTTC. It encodes CASSQLAGLTDEQFF.